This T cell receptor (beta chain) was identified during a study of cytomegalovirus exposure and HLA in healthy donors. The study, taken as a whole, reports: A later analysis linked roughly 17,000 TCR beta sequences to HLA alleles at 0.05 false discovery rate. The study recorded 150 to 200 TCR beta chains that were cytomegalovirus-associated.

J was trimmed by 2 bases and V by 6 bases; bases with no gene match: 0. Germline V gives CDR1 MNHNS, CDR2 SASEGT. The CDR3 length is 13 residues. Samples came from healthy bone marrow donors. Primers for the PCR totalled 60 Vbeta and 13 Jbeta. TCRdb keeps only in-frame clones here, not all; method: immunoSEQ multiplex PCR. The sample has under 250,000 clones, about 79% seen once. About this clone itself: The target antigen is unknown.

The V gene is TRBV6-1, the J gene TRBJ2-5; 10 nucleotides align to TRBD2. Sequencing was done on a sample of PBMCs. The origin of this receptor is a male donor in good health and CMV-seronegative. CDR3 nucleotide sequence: TGTGCCAGCAGGGGACTAGCGCAAGAGACCCAGTACTTC. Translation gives CASRGLAQETQYF.